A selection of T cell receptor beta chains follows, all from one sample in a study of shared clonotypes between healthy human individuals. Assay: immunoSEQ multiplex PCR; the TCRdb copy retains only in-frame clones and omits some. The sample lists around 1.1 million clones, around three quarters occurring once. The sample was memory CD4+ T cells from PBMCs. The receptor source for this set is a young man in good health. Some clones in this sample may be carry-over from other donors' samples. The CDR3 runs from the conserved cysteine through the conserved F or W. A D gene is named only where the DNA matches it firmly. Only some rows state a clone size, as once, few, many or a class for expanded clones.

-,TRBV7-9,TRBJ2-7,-,CASSLGTYEQYF,TGTGCCAGCAGCTTAGGGACCTACGAGCAGTACTTC
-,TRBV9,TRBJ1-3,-,CASSVDAGNTIYF,TGTGCCAGCAGCGTAGACGCTGGAAACACCATATATTTT
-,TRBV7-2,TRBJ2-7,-,CASSLASLSSYEQYF,TGTGCCAGCAGCTTAGCCAGCCTGAGCTCCTACGAGCAGTACTTC
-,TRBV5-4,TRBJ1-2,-,CATTPGQRGYGYTF,TGTGCCACCACACCGGGACAAAGGGGTTATGGCTACACCTTC
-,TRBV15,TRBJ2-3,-,CATGKSRDSLTDTQYF,TGTGCCACCGGGAAGTCGCGGGACAGCCTCACAGATACGCAGTATTTT
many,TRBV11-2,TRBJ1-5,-,CASSFGRNQPQHF,TGTGCCAGCAGCTTCGGCAGGAATCAGCCCCAGCATTTT
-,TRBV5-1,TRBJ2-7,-,CASSSRGSGSAYEQYF,TGCGCCAGCAGCTCAAGGGGGTCCGGATCCGCCTACGAGCAGTACTTC
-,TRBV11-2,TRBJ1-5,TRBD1,CASSGQGSDQPQHF,TGTGCCAGCAGTGGACAGGGAAGTGATCAGCCCCAGCATTTT
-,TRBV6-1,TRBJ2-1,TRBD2,CASRPGLATYNEQFF,TGTGCCAGCAGGCCGGGACTAGCGACATACAATGAGCAGTTCTTC
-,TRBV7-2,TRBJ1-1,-,CASSPGQLTLEAFF,TGTGCCAGCAGCCCAGGACAGCTTACCTTGGAAGCTTTCTTT
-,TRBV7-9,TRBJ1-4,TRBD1,CASRPWTGEKLFF,TGTGCCAGCAGACCCTGGACAGGGGAAAAACTGTTTTTT
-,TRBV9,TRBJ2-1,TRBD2,CASSVATGGEEQFF,TGTGCCAGCAGCGTAGCTACGGGGGGTGAGGAGCAGTTCTTC
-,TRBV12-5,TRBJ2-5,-,CASGLGVGTQYF,TGTGCTAGTGGTTTGGGGGTCGGGACCCAGTACTTC
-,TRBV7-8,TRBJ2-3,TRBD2,CASSLDSGRIDTQYF,TGTGCCAGCAGCTTAGATAGCGGGAGAATTGATACGCAGTATTTT
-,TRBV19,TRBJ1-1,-,CASNEGQRTEAFF,TGTGCCAGTAATGAGGGGCAGCGGACTGAAGCTTTCTTT
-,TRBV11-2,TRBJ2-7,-,CASSPKTGPEQYF,TGTGCCAGCAGCCCGAAAACAGGGCCCGAGCAGTACTTC
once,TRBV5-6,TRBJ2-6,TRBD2,CASGGRVAGANVLTF,TGTGCCAGCGGGGGGAGGGTCGCTGGGGCCAACGTCCTGACTTTC
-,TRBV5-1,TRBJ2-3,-,CASSWGLADTQYF,TGCGCCAGCAGCTGGGGGCTAGCGGATACGCAGTATTTT
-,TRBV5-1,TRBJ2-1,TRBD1,CASSIDREKGNEQFF,TGCGCCAGCAGCATAGACAGGGAAAAGGGGAATGAGCAGTTCTTC
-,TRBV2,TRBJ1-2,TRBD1,CASHGQGSGGYTF,TGTGCCAGCCATGGACAGGGCTCGGGTGGCTACACCTTC
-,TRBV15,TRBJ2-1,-,CATSRDWGLEQFF,TGTGCCACCAGCAGAGATTGGGGCCTTGAGCAGTTCTTC
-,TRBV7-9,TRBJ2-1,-,CASSFSYNEQFF,TGTGCCAGCAGCTTCTCCTACAATGAGCAGTTCTTC
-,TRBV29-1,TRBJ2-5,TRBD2,CSVLAGEETQYF,TGCAGCGTTCTGGCGGGAGAGGAGACCCAGTACTTC
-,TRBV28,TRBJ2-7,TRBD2,CASKISGLNEQYF,TGTGCCAGCAAAATTAGCGGGTTGAACGAGCAGTACTTC
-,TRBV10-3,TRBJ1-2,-,CAISESEGYGYTF,TGTGCCATCAGTGAGTCTGAAGGCTATGGCTACACCTTC
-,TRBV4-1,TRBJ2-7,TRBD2,CASSQEASGGGEQYF,TGCGCCAGCAGCCAAGAGGCGAGCGGGGGGGGCGAGCAGTACTTC
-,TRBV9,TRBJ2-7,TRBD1,CASSPGQGAYEQYF,TGTGCCAGCAGCCCCGGACAGGGGGCCTACGAGCAGTACTTC
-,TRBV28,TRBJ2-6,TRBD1,CASGQNPLSGANVLTF,TGTGCCTCGGGACAGAACCCTCTCTCTGGGGCCAACGTCCTGACTTTC
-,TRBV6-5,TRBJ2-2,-,CASIQTNTGELFF,TGTGCCAGCATTCAGACGAACACCGGGGAGCTGTTTTTT
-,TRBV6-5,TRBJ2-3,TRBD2,CASSLSGRVTDTQYF,TGTGCCAGCAGTCTTAGCGGGAGGGTCACAGATACGCAGTATTTT
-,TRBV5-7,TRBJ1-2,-,CASSLDGGFYGYTF,TGTGCCAGCAGCTTGGATGGGGGCTTCTATGGCTACACCTTC
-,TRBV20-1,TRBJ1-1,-,CSPQRGAEAFF,TGCAGTCCTCAAAGGGGCGCTGAAGCTTTCTTT
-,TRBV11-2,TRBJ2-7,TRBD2,CASSYGTSVSYEQYF,TGTGCCAGCAGCTACGGGACTAGCGTCTCCTACGAGCAGTACTTC
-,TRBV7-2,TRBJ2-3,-,CASSVGLGGDTQYF,TGTGCCAGCAGCGTGGGACTCGGGGGAGATACGCAGTATTTT
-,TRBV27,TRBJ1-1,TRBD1,CASSLDRGGGNTEAFF,TGTGCCAGCAGCCTGGACAGGGGTGGAGGGAACACTGAAGCTTTCTTT
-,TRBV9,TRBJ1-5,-,CASSVDWGPGYPQHF,TGTGCCAGCAGCGTAGATTGGGGGCCGGGCTACCCCCAGCATTTT
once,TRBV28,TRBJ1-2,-,CASSLRQSYGYTF,TGTGCCAGCAGTTTAAGACAGTCCTATGGCTACACCTTC
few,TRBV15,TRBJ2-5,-,CATSPGGVSQETQYF,TGTGCCACCAGCCCCGGTGGGGTATCTCAAGAGACCCAGTACTTC
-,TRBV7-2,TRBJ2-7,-,CASSLATSSYEQYF,TGTGCCAGCAGCTTAGCGACAAGCTCCTACGAGCAGTACTTC
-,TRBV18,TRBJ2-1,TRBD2,CASSPPSGAGGRESEQFF,TGTGCCAGCTCACCACCATCTGGAGCGGGAGGGCGGGAGAGTGAGCAGTTCTTC
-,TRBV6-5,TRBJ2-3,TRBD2,CASSRMRETDTQYF,TGTGCCAGCAGTCGGATGCGGGAGACAGATACGCAGTATTTT
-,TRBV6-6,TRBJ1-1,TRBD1,CASSYLTGGTEAFF,TGTGCCAGCAGTTACCTGACAGGGGGCACTGAAGCTTTCTTT
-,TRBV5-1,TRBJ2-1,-,CASSPGGGRNEQFF,TGCGCCAGCAGCCCGGGTGGGGGGCGCAATGAGCAGTTCTTC
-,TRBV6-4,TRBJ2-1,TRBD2,CASSDMGTSSYNEQFF,TGTGCCAGCAGTGACATGGGGACTAGCTCCTACAATGAGCAGTTCTTC
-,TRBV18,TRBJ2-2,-,CASSGQLNTGELFF,TGTGCCAGCTCAGGACAGCTTAACACCGGGGAGCTGTTTTTT